Sequencing of this T cell receptor (beta chain) was carried out in a study of T-cell memory formation after mild COVID-19. Study findings and constraints: There was no confirmation that second-wave clones peaking on day 37 were SARS-CoV-2 specific. Mostly located in CM and EM were contracting CD4+ clones, with contracting CD8+ clones located in EMRA.

V trimming: 0 bases; J trimming: 3 bases; junction bases outside the gene matches: 4. Germline CDR1 LGHNA, CDR2 YSLEER. This CDR3 comprises 16 residues. This clonotype was seen a few times. Its antigen is unidentified. Constant-segment primers served in 5'RACE that generated TCR alpha and TCR beta cDNA libraries bearing sample barcodes and UMIs. TCRdb used MiXCR to reprocess the 5' RACE reads, holding one entry per CDR3 protein. Found here are just over 60,000 distinct CDR3 sequences, around 10% of them singletons; the top ten hold around 1.2%. The chain couples TRBV4-3 to TRBJ2-2; 7 bases line up with TRBD2. The sample was PBMCs or a T cell subset sorted from them (not recorded which). The receptor's source is a man between 18 and 35 years old who had mild COVID-19 (a few samples of this study predate the infection). Cell type and time point are not known. In DNA form, the CDR3 reads TGCGCCAGCAGCCAAGATTCGCGGGGGTACACCGGGGAGCTGTTTTTT. It yields the protein CASSQDSRGYTGELFF.